These 15 T cell receptor beta chains were sequenced from one sample in a study of preoperative IRX-2 immunotherapy in early breast cancer. Treatment defined: preoperative locoregional IRX-2 cytokine immunotherapy. Only in-frame clones appear in the TCRdb table, and some are missing; sequencing was by immunoSEQ multiplex PCR. This table holds around 40,000 clones, about 94% found once. Sample: tumor tissue, taken after IRX-2 immunotherapy. The source of these receptors is a human donor with breast cancer.

The chain is built from TRBV9 and TRBJ2-1; D remains ambiguous. Germline CDR1 is SGDLS and CDR2 is YYNGEE. V lost 3 bases to trimming and J lost 6 bases, with 13 bases between them. The CDR3 is made up of 14 amino acids. The CDR3: CASSGGITGNEQFF. CDR3 coding DNA: TGTGCCAGCAGCGGGGGTATAACGGGCAATGAGCAGTTCTTC.

Remarks on this clone: Other DNA sequences in the same sample also yield this CDR3. The chain links TRBV2 to TRBJ2-7, with 7 bases lining up with TRBD2. The CDR3 consists of 16 residues. Per germline, CDR1 SNHLY and CDR2 FYNNEI. After removal of 3 bases from V and 4 bases from J, the junction contained 12 bases not matched to a gene. CDR3 protein: CASSDGVGGRAYEQYF. The CDR3 nucleotides are TGTGCCAGCAGTGATGGGGTCGGCGGGAGAGCGTACGAGCAGTACTTC.

This chain connects TRBV5-1 to TRBJ2-1; 9 bases align to TRBD2. Germline values: CDR1 SGHRS, CDR2 YFSETQ. The CDR3 totals 16 residues. Trimming removed 0 bases from V and 5 bases from J; junction bases left unmatched: 6. CDR3: CASSLAPQRGDNEQFF. CDR3 nucleotide sequence: TGCGCCAGCAGCTTGGCCCCCCAGCGGGGGGACAATGAGCAGTTCTTC.

CDR3: CASSETVSANEKLFF. The CDR3 DNA reads TGCGCCAGCAGTGAGACAGTTTCAGCTAATGAAAAACTGTTTTTT. The chain has TRBV10-1 and TRBJ1-4; D is ambiguous. In germline, CDR1 is WNHNN, CDR2 SYGVQD (reference sequence). This CDR3 has 15 residues. Trimming took 2 bases from V and 3 from J, leaving 10 bases between them.

This chain uses TRBV11-2 with TRBJ2-1; D is unclear. Germline V gives CDR1 SGHAT, CDR2 FQNNGV. The CDR3 has 13 residues. Trimming cost V 4 bases and J 1 base, with 5 bases left between them. Written as DNA, the CDR3 is TGTGCCAGCAGCTGGGGTTCCTACAATGAGCAGTTCTTC. The encoded protein is CASSWGSYNEQFF.

The chain recombines TRBV6-6 with TRBJ2-7, with D unclear. The CDR3 spans 12 residues. V lost 5 bases, J lost 5 bases, and 10 bases lay in between. Germline V CDR1 and CDR2: MNHNY, SVGAGI (reference sequence). Here the CDR3 reads CASSDPGHEQYF. In DNA form, the CDR3 reads TGTGCCAGCAGTGACCCCGGCCACGAGCAGTACTTC.

The genes are TRBV6-4 and TRBJ2-1; 7 bases are shared with TRBD2. The V and J ends lost 5 bases and 0 bases, in that order; junction bases with no gene match: 4. CDR1 is MRHNA, CDR2 SNTAGT, per germline. The CDR3 is 15 residues long. CDR3 in amino acids: CASSRGGSSYNEQFF. As DNA, the CDR3 is TGTGCCAGCAGTCGGGGCGGGAGCTCCTACAATGAGCAGTTCTTC.

The V and J genes are TRBV10-3 and TRBJ2-3, with 7 bases lining up with TRBD1. The germline gives CDR1 ENHRY, CDR2 SYGVKD. Trimming cost V 9 bases and J 5 bases; bases outside gene matches: 11. The CDR3 runs 14 residues. CDR3 amino acids: CAIAMVAGGDTQYF. CDR3 nucleotides: TGTGCCATAGCGATGGTCGCAGGGGGAGATACGCAGTATTTT.

The chain is built from TRBV4-2 and TRBJ1-3; D remains ambiguous. Trimming took off 2 bases at V and 0 bases at J, with 11 bases between the two ends. Germline V gene sequence: CDR1 LGHNA, CDR2 YNFKEQ. This CDR3 has 16 amino acids. Written as DNA, the CDR3 is TGTGCCAGCAGCCAACCGACCCACTTCTCTGGAAACACCATATATTTT. Translation gives CASSQPTHFSGNTIYF.

V usage is TRBV2 and J usage is TRBJ2-5, with D perhaps TRBD1 or TRBD2 (6 bases each). V was clipped by 6 bases and J by 5 bases, with 19 bases between them. The CDR3 totals 15 residues. The V gene's germline CDR1 is SNHLY and CDR2 FYNNEI. CDR3: CASSPGVGARETQYF. The CDR3 DNA sequence: TGTGCCAGCAGCCCGGGGGTGGGGGCGAGGGAGACCCAGTACTTC.

The chain recombines TRBV5-5 with TRBJ2-6, with D uncertain. V gave up 2 bases and J gave up 0 bases, with 6 bases separating them. Per the germline V gene, CDR1 is SGHKS and CDR2 is YYEKEE (reference sequence). CDR3 size: 15 residues. The CDR3: CASSFVSSGANVLTF. The CDR3 nucleotides read TGTGCCAGCAGCTTCGTGTCCTCTGGGGCCAACGTCCTGACTTTC.

The chain has TRBV7-3 and TRBJ2-5; the match to TRBD2 covers 7 bases. Germline CDR1 SGHTA, CDR2 FQGTGA. This CDR3 is built from 16 residues. Trimming removed 1 base from V and 4 bases from J; junction bases left unmatched: 9. CDR3 in amino acids: CASSLIPSGGRETQYF. The CDR3 nucleotides are TGTGCCAGCAGCTTAATCCCCTCTGGCGGGAGAGAGACCCAGTACTTC. Full variable domain (missing parts from reference TRBV7-3 and TRBJ2-5): GAGVSQTPSNKVTEKGKYVELRCDPISGHTALYWYRQSLGQGPEFLIYFQGTGAADDSGLPNDRFFAVRPEGSVSTLKIQRTERGDSAVYLCASSLIPSGGRETQYFGPGTRLLVL.

The chain couples TRBV6-5 to TRBJ2-1, with a possible D match to TRBD2 (6 bases). Germline CDR1 MNHEY, CDR2 SVGAGI. The V and J ends lost 2 bases and 7 bases respectively, with 18 bases between them. This CDR3 comprises 16 residues. The CDR3 loop is CASSYDGRGGANEQFF. The CDR3 DNA reads as TGTGCCAGCAGTTACGACGGTAGGGGAGGTGCGAATGAGCAGTTCTTC.

The CDR3 nucleotides are TGTGCCAGCAGTCTATTGGGGACTCAGGGAGATACGCAGTATTTT. It specifies CASSLLGTQGDTQYF. The rearrangement uses TRBV27 and TRBJ2-3; maybe TRBD2 (6 bases). Germline lookup yields CDR1 MNHEY and CDR2 SMNVEV (reference sequence). The CDR3 consists of 15 residues. V shed 5 bases and J shed 5 bases, with 17 bases lying between them.

CDR3 loop: CASRLRGGGYNEQFF. CDR3 bases: TGTGCCAGCAGGTTACGGGGAGGAGGATACAATGAGCAGTTCTTC. The chain combines TRBV28 with TRBJ2-1, with D tentatively TRBD2 (6 bases). Germline CDR1 is MDHEN and CDR2 is SYDVKM. This CDR3 spans 15 amino acids. The ends were cut back, 6 bases at V and 4 bases at J, with 16 bases in the middle.